A single sample gave rise to the 22 T cell receptor beta chains below, sequenced in a study of CD8 T cells in Susac syndrome. The authors reverse transcribed roughly 0.5 to 1 ug RNA with random hexamers. TCRdb re-derived calls from the immunoSEQ multiplex PCR reads in MiXCR, one entry per CDR3 protein. The sample yields 150,000 or so distinct CDR3 sequences, around 95% seen once. The sequenced material came from CD8+ T cells from PBMCs. The receptor source for this set is a human donor with multiple sclerosis.

In this sample, this clonotype turned up once. The rearrangement uses TRBV27 and TRBJ2-7; 7 bases map to TRBD1. CDR3 length equals 14 residues. Unmatched junction bases numbered 4, after V lost 5 bases and J lost 0 bases. Germline V CDR1 and CDR2: MNHEY, SMNVEV (reference sequence). In DNA, the CDR3 is TGTGCCAGCAGTCTTACAGGGGTCTCCTACGAGCAGTACGTC. The encoded protein is CASSLTGVSYEQYV.

The chain uses TRBV27 and TRBJ2-7, with TRBD1 matching over 7 bases. The V and J ends lost 5 bases and 2 bases, in that order; junction bases with no gene match: 3. This CDR3 has 13 residues. The germline CDR1 and CDR2 sequences are MNHEY and SMNVEV (reference sequence). This CDR3 reads CASSVTGAYEQYV. For the CDR3, the DNA is TGTGCCAGCAGTGTCACAGGGGCCTACGAGCAGTACGTC.

The chain joins TRBV20-1 to TRBJ1-4; TRBD1 agrees at 7 bases. This CDR3 has 16 residues. After removal of 0 bases from V and 8 bases from J, the junction contained 12 bases not matched to a gene. Looked up from germline, CDR1 is DFQATT and CDR2 is SNEGSKA (reference sequence). CDR3 nucleotide sequence: TGCAGTGCTAGAGACCCTGGGACAGAGGGGAGGGAAAAACTGTTTTTT. Its protein product is CSARDPGTEGREKLFF.

This clonotype was seen once. The J gene is TRBJ2-2, the V gene TRBV25-1, with 10 bases fitting TRBD2. The V gene's germline CDR1 is MGHDK and CDR2 SYGVNS. The CDR3 has 17 residues. Trimming took 4 bases from V and 0 from J; bases not matched to a gene: 5. This CDR3 reads CASSGLAGESNTGELFF. In nucleotides, the CDR3 is TGTGCCAGCAGTGGGCTAGCGGGGGAGTCGAACACCGGGGAGCTGTTTTTT.

The chain has TRBV27 and TRBJ1-1; tentative D call: TRBD1 (5 bases). Germline assignment: CDR1 MNHEY and CDR2 SMNVEV (reference sequence). This CDR3 comprises 15 residues. V was clipped by 6 bases and J by 2 bases, with 16 bases between them. The CDR3 is CASSRRGLPNTEAFF. The CDR3, as DNA: TGTGCCAGCAGCCGGAGGGGACTCCCAAACACTGAAGCTTTCTTT.

The chain couples TRBV20-1 to TRBJ2-3, with TRBD2 matching 14 bases. Germline assignment: CDR1 DFQATT and CDR2 SNEGSKA (reference sequence). The CDR3 length is 17 residues. Trimming removed 1 base from V and 0 bases from J; junction bases left unmatched: 3. The CDR3 nucleotides read TGCAGTGCTAGAGGACTAGCGGGGGGGAAAAGCACAGATACGCAGTATTTT. Amino acids: CSARGLAGGKSTDTQYF.

V and J are TRBV7-9 and TRBJ2-1, with 9 positions matching TRBD2. Germline CDR1 is SEHNR and CDR2 is FQNEAQ (reference sequence). The CDR3 sequence is 15 residues long. Germline trimming cut 5 bases from V and 8 bases from J; bases unmatched to any gene: 10. The chain's CDR3 is CASSDLAGRMDEQFF. CDR3 bases: TGTGCCAGCAGCGATCTAGCGGGGAGAATGGATGAGCAGTTCTTC.

The chain couples TRBV30 to TRBJ1-2, with 8 bases aligning to TRBD1. V shed 2 bases and J 2 bases; nucleotides not matched to a gene: 10. In germline, CDR1 is GTSNPN, CDR2 SVGIG (reference sequence). The CDR3 runs to 16 residues. CDR3 in amino acids: CAWSPLGQGGNYGYTF. DNA for the CDR3: TGTGCCTGGAGTCCGTTAGGACAGGGAGGAAACTATGGCTACACCTTC.

The DNA of the CDR3 is TGTGCCAGCAGTCCTAGCGGGGGGGCCTCCACAGATACGCAGTATTTT. It yields the protein CASSPSGGASTDTQYF. J is TRBJ2-3 and V is TRBV27; 12 bases map to TRBD2. CDR3 size: 16 residues. With V trimmed by 5 bases and J by 2 bases, 5 bases remained unmatched. Per the germline V gene, CDR1 is MNHEY and CDR2 is SMNVEV (reference sequence).

V usage is TRBV27 and J usage is TRBJ1-5, with D unclear. The CDR3 is 13 amino acids. Germline V gives CDR1 MNHEY, CDR2 SMNVEV (reference sequence). Trimming stripped 3 bases from V and 1 base from J, with 4 bases between. Written as DNA, the CDR3 is TGTGCCAGCAGTTTCAGAAGCAATCAGCCCCAGCATTTT. Translating it yields CASSFRSNQPQHF.

The rearrangement links TRBV27 to TRBJ1-1, with D uncertain. This CDR3 is 15 amino acids long. V shed 5 bases and J shed 8 bases, with 21 bases lying between them. From germline, CDR1 is MNHEY and CDR2 SMNVEV (reference sequence). CDR3 bases: TGTGCCAGCAGTCCCCGAGGCAGTGCGATGGGAGAAGCTTTCTTT. It yields the protein CASSPRGSAMGEAFF.

The rearrangement joins TRBV4-2 to TRBJ2-5; 7 nucleotides line up with TRBD1. The germline V gene encodes CDR1 LGHNA and CDR2 YNFKEQ. With 1 base clipped from V and 5 bases from J, the junction kept 10 bases outside the gene matches. The CDR3 has 16 amino acids. CDR3 nucleotides: TGTGCCAGCAGCCAAGCGCTTGCAGGGGGTGAGGAGACCCAGTACTTC. Translated, it gives CASSQALAGGEETQYF.

The chain has TRBV2 and TRBJ2-1; TRBD1 matches at 12 bases. Trimming cost V 5 bases and J 8 bases; bases outside gene matches: 10. CDR1 is SNHLY, CDR2 FYNNEI, per germline. This CDR3 is built from 16 residues. CDR3: CASSTYRDRGHHEQFF. CDR3 DNA: TGTGCCAGCAGTACGTACCGGGACAGGGGGCATCATGAGCAGTTCTTC. The full variable domain, completed using reference TRBV2 and TRBJ2-1, is EPEVTQTPSHQVTQMGQEVILRCVPISNHLYFYWYRQILGQKVEFLVSFYNNEISEKSEIFDDQFSVERPDGSNFTLKIRSTKLEDSAMYFCASSTYRDRGHHEQFFGPGTRLTVL.

CDR3 sequence (DNA): TGCGCCAGCAGCTTGGTATTAGTAGGGAATGAGCAGTTCTTC. This sequence encodes CASSLVLVGNEQFF. This chain links TRBV5-1 with TRBJ2-1; D unresolved. Germline CDR1 and CDR2: SGHRS and YFSETQ. V lost 0 bases and J lost 7, with 11 bases in between. CDR3 length equals 14 residues.

This rearrangement joins TRBV20-1 to TRBJ2-7, with D possibly matching TRBD2 (6 bases). Trimming removed 3 bases from V and 0 bases from J, with 9 bases in between. Germline lookup yields CDR1 DFQATT and CDR2 SNEGSKA (reference sequence). This CDR3 has 13 amino acids. The CDR3 DNA sequence: TGCAGTGCTAGTTCGGGGGACTCCTACGAGCAGTACGTC. As protein: CSASSGDSYEQYV.

This clonotype was seen more than once but under ten times. This chain links TRBV12-3 or TRBV12-4 with TRBJ1-5, with a tentative D call TRBD1 (6 bases). CDR3 length: 15 amino acids. V gave up 5 bases and J gave up 0 bases, with 11 bases separating them. The CDR3 loop is CASSPGAYSNQPQHF. The CDR3 DNA is TGTGCCAGCAGTCCAGGGGCCTATAGCAATCAGCCCCAGCATTTT.

The CDR3 reads CAIDVGANVLTF. The CDR3 coding sequence is TGTGCCATCGACGTTGGGGCCAACGTCCTGACTTTC. This chain links TRBV6-2 or TRBV6-3 with TRBJ2-6; no reliable D call. Deletions cut 10 bases from V and 3 bases from J, with 7 bases between. In germline, CDR1 is MNHEY, CDR2 SVGEGT. The CDR3 spans 12 residues.

The genes are TRBV6-2 or TRBV6-3 and TRBJ1-1, with D unclear. CDR3 size: 13 residues. Trimming cost V 0 bases and J 1 base, with 3 bases left between them. The germline gives CDR1 MNHEY, CDR2 SVGEGT. The CDR3 here is CASSYSANTEAFF. CDR3 sequence (DNA): TGTGCCAGCAGTTACTCGGCGAACACTGAAGCTTTCTTT.

CDR3 loop: CASSVSLGVETQYF. CDR3 sequence (DNA): TGTGCCAGCAGCGTATCTCTCGGGGTGGAGACCCAGTACTTC. The V call is TRBV9, the J call TRBJ2-5; tentative D call: TRBD2 (5 bases). V lost 1 base to trimming and J lost 5 bases, with 12 bases between them. This CDR3 is 14 amino acids long. Germline values: CDR1 SGDLS, CDR2 YYNGEE.

The V call is TRBV7-9, the J call TRBJ2-4, with 9 bases identical to TRBD1. Germline-derived CDR1 and CDR2 are SEHNR and FQNEAQ (reference sequence). The CDR3 length is 15 residues. Trimming removed 6 bases from V and 8 bases from J; junction bases left unmatched: 11. CDR3 coding DNA: TGTGCCAGCAGAACATCACCGGGACAGGGTGACATTCAGTACTTC. This translates into CASRTSPGQGDIQYF.

This chain connects TRBV5-1 to TRBJ1-1, with D unresolved. Between the trimmed V and J ends, which lost 0 bases and 1 base, there was a span of 10 bases. The CDR3 has 15 amino acids. Germline-derived CDR1 and CDR2 are SGHRS and YFSETQ. The CDR3 DNA is TGCGCCAGCAGCTTGGCCGGTCAGGCGAACACTGAAGCTTTCTTT. Translating gives CASSLAGQANTEAFF.

This clonotype has more than one count but fewer than ten. V usage is TRBV27 and J usage is TRBJ1-2, with a tentative D call TRBD1 (6 bases). Germline CDR1 reads MNHEY; CDR2 reads SMNVEV (reference sequence). The CDR3 has 12 residues. Trimming stripped 5 bases from V and 8 bases from J, with 12 bases between. Written as DNA, the CDR3 is TGTGCCAGCAGTCCCCCCGGGGGCGGCTACACCTTC. The encoded protein is CASSPPGGGYTF.